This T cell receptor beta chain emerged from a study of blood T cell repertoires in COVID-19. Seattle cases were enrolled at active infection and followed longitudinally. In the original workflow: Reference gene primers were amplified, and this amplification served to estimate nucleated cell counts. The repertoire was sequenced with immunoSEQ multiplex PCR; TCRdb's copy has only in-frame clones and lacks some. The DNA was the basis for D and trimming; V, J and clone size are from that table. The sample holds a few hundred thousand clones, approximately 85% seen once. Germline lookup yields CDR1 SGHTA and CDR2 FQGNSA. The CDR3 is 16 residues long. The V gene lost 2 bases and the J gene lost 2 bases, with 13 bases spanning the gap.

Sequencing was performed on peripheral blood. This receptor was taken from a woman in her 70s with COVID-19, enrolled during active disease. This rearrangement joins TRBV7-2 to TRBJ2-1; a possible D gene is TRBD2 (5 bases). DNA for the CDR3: TGTGCCAGCAGCTTACGGACTGAACCGACCTACAATGAGCAGTTCTTC. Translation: CASSLRTEPTYNEQFF.